This T cell receptor beta chain was sequenced during a study of cytomegalovirus exposure and HLA in healthy donors. Trimming pared 1 base from V and 5 bases from J, leaving 18 bases between. Germline CDR1 and CDR2: SGHRS and YFSETQ. This CDR3 has 16 amino acids. With 60 Vbeta and 13 Jbeta primers, the PCR was carried out. The protocol was immunoSEQ multiplex PCR, while the TCRdb copy is restricted to in-frame clones and leaves out a portion. The sample has some 160,000 clones, 76% seen once; the top ten hold about 2%. The chain carries TRBV5-1 and TRBJ2-5; TRBD2 might be the D (6 bases). The TCR sequence derives from a woman between 40 and 50 years old in good health and CMV-seronegative. The sample taken for sequencing was PBMCs. The CDR3 is CASSLSRTNGGETQYF. The DNA for the CDR3 is TGCGCCAGCAGCTTGTCCAGGACTAATGGGGGGGAGACCCAGTACTTC.